This record covers a single TCR beta chain. The sample originates from a study of blood T cell repertoires in COVID-19. Study in general: COVID-19 samples, acute and convalescent, were from the United States, Italy and Spain. In each case, the material was cDNA or gDNA derived from T cells, B-cell-depleted T cells, or PBMCs.

In the original workflow: Cell counts per sample came from amplifying reference gene primers. Measured with immunoSEQ multiplex PCR; TCRdb has only the in-frame clones, and not every one. That table is the source of V, J and clone size, and D and trimming were worked out from the DNA. The data show around 160,000 clones, approximately 81% seen once. There are 13 residues in the CDR3. V lost 7 bases, J lost 2 bases, and 4 bases stayed unmatched. Germline CDR1 and CDR2: ENHRY and SYGVKD. The sample taken for sequencing was peripheral blood. V usage is TRBV10-3 and J usage is TRBJ1-1; 7 bases fit TRBD1. This sequence originates from a human donor in a cohort sampled during active COVID-19. The CDR3 bases are TGTGCCATCACCGGGACAGTAAACACTGAAGCTTTCTTT. It specifies CAITGTVNTEAFF.